The entry that follows covers one TCR beta chain sequence. Its matching antigen is unknown. The data are from a study of somatic mutations in cytotoxic T cells in rheumatoid arthritis. Study background: Some V beta antibody-stained T-cell populations were flow-sorted at nearly 100% purity, including V beta1+ cells sequenced for TCRB.

CDR1 and CDR2 (germline): SGHVS, FQNEAQ. There are 15 residues in the CDR3. V was pared by 5 bases and J by 0 bases, with 14 bases between. Study-wide results and caveats: The largest CD8+ clone made up over 20% of CD8+ cells in about an eighth of the 65 patients. Nobody adjusted the slight TRBV07 underrepresentation in rheumatoid arthritis patients for multiple comparisons.

The protocol was immunoSEQ multiplex PCR, while the TCRdb copy is restricted to in-frame clones and leaves out a portion. The top ten clones hold about 3.4% of a sample with about 36,000 clones, under 90% of them seen once. The sequence was obtained from a middle-aged man in good health. Specimen: CD8+ T cells sorted from blood. This chain joins TRBV7-8 and TRBJ2-7; possibly TRBD2 for D (5 bases). This chain's CDR3 is CASSPFPSGSYEQYF. CDR3 DNA: TGTGCCAGCAGCCCTTTTCCAAGCGGCTCCTACGAGCAGTACTTC.